The 10 T cell receptor beta chains given below trace back to one sample, sequenced in a study of human T cells and chemical hapten exposure. Documented time point: patch test 3, about 24 weeks after DPC sensitization. Specified treatment: therapeutic diphenylcyclopropenone sensitization with weekly scalp DPC. TCRdb fed the RACE reads into MiXCR, producing one record per CDR3 protein. Of about 120,000 distinct CDR3 sequences listed, around 11% were seen once; the top ten hold 2% to 2.5%. The sample consisted of whole blood, taken in connection with sensitization to the hapten diphenylcyclopropenone (DPC). These receptors originate from a woman aged 45-59 years with alopecia areata. Some clones in this sample may be carry-over from other donors' samples.

There are a few counts of this clonotype. The chain combines TRBV9 with TRBJ1-6; D possibly corresponds to TRBD1 (5 bases). The length of the CDR3 is 15 residues. Trimming took off 0 bases at V and 8 bases at J, with 12 bases between the two ends. Germline V lookup: CDR1 SGDLS, CDR2 YYNGEE. As DNA, the CDR3 is TGTGCCAGCAGCGTAGGCGAGGGACCGGATTCACCCCTCCACTTT. This sequence encodes CASSVGEGPDSPLHF.

The chain's CDR3 is CASSPTGGSYEQYF. The CDR3 DNA sequence: TGTGCCAGCAGCCCGACAGGGGGCTCCTACGAGCAGTACTTC. J is TRBJ2-7 and V is TRBV28; 9 bases are shared with TRBD1. CDR3 length: 14 amino acids. CDR1 and CDR2 from the germline V gene are MDHEN and SYDVKM. After removal of 6 bases from V and 0 bases from J, the junction contained 3 bases not matched to a gene.

In its sample, this clonotype was seen many times. J is TRBJ2-1 and V is TRBV29-1, with D possibly being TRBD1 or TRBD2 (5 bases each). Germline V lookup: CDR1 SQVTM, CDR2 ANQGSEA. V dropped 5 bases and J dropped 10 bases, with 12 bases sitting between them. This CDR3 region has 11 residues. The CDR3 spells CSVLGGEEQFF. The CDR3 DNA reads TGCAGCGTTCTTGGGGGTGAGGAGCAGTTCTTC.

This clonotype occurred a few times. The gene calls are TRBV13 and TRBJ1-5; D perhaps matches TRBD1 (5 bases). Between the trimmed V and J ends, which lost 4 bases and 9 bases, there was a span of 13 bases. This CDR3 region has 13 residues. Germline V gene sequence: CDR1 PRHDT, CDR2 FYEKMQ (reference sequence). In nucleotides, the CDR3 is TGTGCCAGCAGCTCCGGACGGGGCTCGCCCCAGCATTTT. Its protein product is CASSSGRGSPQHF.

The chain joins TRBV29-1 to TRBJ2-3, with TRBD1 identical over 7 bases. Germline V gives CDR1 SQVTM, CDR2 ANQGSEA. The CDR3 runs to 13 residues. Trimming removed 6 bases from V and 2 bases from J; junction bases left unmatched: 5. The CDR3 is CSVGTVNTDTQYF. CDR3 bases: TGCAGCGTCGGGACAGTTAACACAGATACGCAGTATTTT.

In this sample, this clonotype turned up a few times. This chain links TRBV7-8 with TRBJ1-3; tentatively, D is TRBD1 (6 bases). The CDR3 length is 15 residues. The germline V gene encodes CDR1 SGHVS and CDR2 FQNEAQ. V lost 3 bases and J lost 2, with 11 bases in between. The CDR3 bases are TGTGCCAGCAGCTTGGGGCGGGGGCCTGGAAACACCATATATTTT. This translates into CASSLGRGPGNTIYF.

V usage is TRBV5-5 and J usage is TRBJ2-1; D might be TRBD2 (5 bases). Germline CDR1 is SGHKS and CDR2 is YYEKEE (reference sequence). The CDR3 is 13 residues long. V was pared by 1 base and J by 8 bases, with 10 bases between. The CDR3 DNA is TGTGCCAGCAGCTTGTGGGGTAGCGATGAGCAGTTCTTC. Encoded protein: CASSLWGSDEQFF.

The chain is built from TRBV29-1 and TRBJ1-1; D is undetermined. Trimming pared 4 bases from V and 1 base from J, leaving 7 bases between. Germline V gives CDR1 SQVTM, CDR2 ANQGSEA. This CDR3 comprises 12 residues. CDR3 region: CSVVRGNTEAFF. CDR3 bases: TGCAGCGTTGTTCGGGGGAACACTGAAGCTTTCTTT. Supplemented by reference TRBV29-1 and TRBJ1-1, the full variable domain reads SAVISQKPSRDICQRGTSLTIQCQVDSQVTMMFWYRQQPGQSLTLIATANQGSEATYESGFVIDKFPISRPNLTFSTLTVSNMSPEDSSIYLCSVVRGNTEAFFGQGTRLTVV.

V and J are TRBV5-1 and TRBJ1-1, with unresolved D. Germline V CDR1 and CDR2: SGHRS, YFSETQ. Deletions cut 0 bases from V and 4 bases from J, with 10 bases between. This CDR3 has 14 residues. The CDR3 nucleotides are TGCGCCAGCAGCTTGGGTATGACTTTCACTGAAGCTTTCTTT. This encodes CASSLGMTFTEAFF.

The chain couples TRBV7-2 to TRBJ2-1; D unclear. V was cut by 1 base and J by 8 bases, with 12 bases left in between. This CDR3 comprises 14 residues. Germline V gene data show CDR1 as SGHTA and CDR2 as FQGNSA. The CDR3 nucleotides are TGTGCCAGCAGCTTAGAGCCCGCCCGCGATGAGCAGTTCTTC. Its protein is CASSLEPARDEQFF.